This record concerns one T cell receptor beta chain sequence. This sample is drawn from a study of control samples from healthy donors and cancer patients. Germline CDR1 is SGDLS and CDR2 is YYNGEE. The length of the CDR3 is 15 residues. V was shortened by 3 bases and J by 0 bases, with 7 bases between the two germline ends. Produced via immunoSEQ multiplex PCR; TCRdb's table is partial and in-frame only. This table has 100,000 to 150,000 clones, 85% to 90% appearing once. The receptor was derived from a man aged 45-65 years with head and neck cancer. Source material: PBMCs. The chain is built from TRBV9 and TRBJ1-6; D is ambiguous. The CDR3: CASSADISYNSPLHF. DNA of the CDR3: TGTGCCAGCAGCGCCGACATCTCCTATAATTCACCCCTCCACTTT. The full variable domain, rest sourced from reference TRBV9 and TRBJ1-6, is DSGVTQTPKHLITATGQRVTLRCSPRSGDLSVYWYQQSLDQGLQFLIQYYNGEERAKGNILERFSAQQFPDLHSELNLSSLELGDSALYFCASSADISYNSPLHFGNGTRLTVT.